This TCR beta chain was retrieved from a study of metastatic and nonmetastatic thyroid tumors. Per the study methods: Construction of a distant-metastasis classifier for papillary thyroid cancer relied on CDR3 differences across clinicopathological groups. TCRdb re-analyzed the PCR reads through MiXCR. The authors' filters were not applied to this entry. This sample has roughly 15,000 clones, with roughly 29% found just once. Germline V gene sequence: CDR1 GTSNPN, CDR2 SVGIG (reference sequence). The trim removed 5 bases at V and 2 bases at J, leaving 2 bases unmatched. CDR3 length: 13 residues. Every patient underwent thyroid surgery untreated.

Sequenced input: tumor tissue. This receptor was identified in a male donor with papillary thyroid cancer or a benign thyroid nodule (not recorded which). Some clones in this sample may be carry-over from other donors' samples. V is TRBV30 and J is TRBJ1-3; 8 bases are a match to TRBD1. The CDR3 DNA reads TGTGCCTGGGGGGGACAGGCTGGAAACACCATATATTTT. Its translation is CAWGGQAGNTIYF.